This T cell receptor (beta chain) was sequenced in a study of type 1 regulatory T cells. For the study at large: T-allo10 is an in vitro-generated, Tr1-enriched CD4 T cell product specific for alloantigen.

In the case of this clonotype: Antigen: not known.

TCRdb redid the calling of the reads with MiXCR, one entry per CDR3 protein. Of some 22,000 distinct CDR3 sequences listed, 55% to 80% are singletons. V gave up 9 bases and J gave up 0 bases, with 12 bases separating them. Germline lookup yields CDR1 LNHDA and CDR2 SQIVND (reference sequence). CDR3 length: 15 residues. T-allo10 cells from the graft donor were described as anergic, host-alloantigen-specific, and alloantigen-specific suppressors. The specimen was cultured T cells, either the whole culture or a sorted T cell fraction (not recorded which). Subset defined: Tr1-enriched cell product generated in vitro against host alloantigens. The sequence came from a human donor in good health. The chain combines TRBV19 with TRBJ2-6, with D unresolved. CDR3 in DNA: TGTGCCAGCACAGTGACGGGCTCTGGGGCCAACGTCCTGACTTTC. Its translation is CASTVTGSGANVLTF. Together with reference TRBV19 and TRBJ2-6, the CDR3 gives the full variable domain: DGGITQSPKYLFRKEGQNVTLSCEQNLNHDAMYWYRQDPGQGLRLIYYSQIVNDFQKGDIAEGYSVSREKKESFPLTVTSAQKNPTAFYLCASTVTGSGANVLTFGAGSRLTVL.